This passage covers 21 T cell receptor beta chains from one sample sequenced in a study of identical twins. In TCRdb, the 5' RACE reads were re-called with MiXCR into one record per CDR3 protein. The sample holds 650,000 to 750,000 distinct CDR3 sequences, over 20% seen once. This same sample was also taken into another study, of T cells expressing NK-cell markers.

What was sequenced was PBMCs. Receptors originate from a woman in her late teens or twenties in good health.

This clonotype was found a few times. The gene calls are TRBV10-2 and TRBJ2-3; 12 nucleotides align to TRBD2. The CDR3 runs 16 residues. J lost 6 bases, V lost 6 bases, and 10 bases had no gene match. CDR1 WSHSY and CDR2 SAAADI come from the germline V gene. The CDR3 sequence: CASSQQSSGGGDTQYF. CDR3 DNA sequence: TGCGCCAGCAGCCAGCAGTCTAGCGGGGGGGGGGATACGCAGTATTTT.

This clonotype has just one count. This chain uses TRBV25-1 with TRBJ2-2; no clear D. V was shortened by 10 bases and J by 4 bases, with 16 bases between the two germline ends. Per the germline V gene, CDR1 is MGHDK and CDR2 is SYGVNS. The CDR3 sequence is 14 residues long. The CDR3 sequence: CAISSGLSTGELFF. CDR3 nucleotides: TGTGCCATCAGCTCCGGGCTCTCCACCGGGGAGCTGTTTTTT.

The V and J genes are TRBV6-5 and TRBJ2-7; D not resolved. CDR1 is MNHEY, CDR2 SVGAGI, per germline. There are 14 residues in the CDR3. Trimming shortened V by 0 bases and J by 1 base, and 7 bases separated the two germline ends. Here the CDR3 reads CASSYSIPSYEQYF. In DNA form, the CDR3 reads TGTGCCAGCAGTTACTCCATACCTTCCTACGAGCAGTACTTC.

Many counts were recorded for this clonotype. J is TRBJ2-7 and V is TRBV5-5; 7 bases fit TRBD1. With 2 bases clipped from V and 1 base from J, the junction kept 3 bases outside the gene matches. Germline V gives CDR1 SGHKS, CDR2 YYEKEE (reference sequence). This CDR3 has 14 amino acids. The CDR3 DNA follows: TGTGCCAGCAGCTTCGGGGACAGATCCTACGAGCAGTACTTC. It encodes CASSFGDRSYEQYF.

This clonotype was picked up a small number of times. The chain employs TRBV7-2 and TRBJ2-7; TRBD2 matches 7 bases. This CDR3 comprises 14 residues. Germline values: CDR1 SGHTA, CDR2 FQGNSA. J gave up 5 bases and V 5 bases, and 9 bases lay outside the gene matches. CDR3 bases: TGTGCCAGCAGCCCCCTGACTAGCCGCAACGAGCAGTACTTC. Translation gives CASSPLTSRNEQYF.

The chain links TRBV5-1 to TRBJ2-7, with 7 bases identical to TRBD1. There are 16 residues in the CDR3. V shed 3 bases and J 1 base; nucleotides not matched to a gene: 10. Germline loops: CDR1 SGHRS, CDR2 YFSETQ. CDR3: CASSSDPGTVSYEQYF. The CDR3 DNA reads as TGCGCCAGCAGCTCGGACCCCGGGACAGTGTCCTACGAGCAGTACTTC.

This clonotype has just a few counts. The rearrangement links TRBV2 to TRBJ1-2; possible D gene TRBD1, 6 bases. From germline, CDR1 is SNHLY and CDR2 FYNNEI. Trimming stripped 5 bases from V and 6 bases from J, with 13 bases between. The CDR3 contains 13 residues. The CDR3 bases are TGTGCCAGCAGTCTACAGGGAGACCATGGCTACACCTTC. This sequence encodes CASSLQGDHGYTF.

This clonotype was seen only a few times. The rearrangement uses TRBV20-1 and TRBJ1-1; 7 nucleotides agree with TRBD1. With V trimmed by 4 bases and J by 4 bases, 9 bases remained unmatched. Per the germline V gene, CDR1 is DFQATT and CDR2 is SNEGSKA (reference sequence). This CDR3 comprises 14 residues. This CDR3 is CSAIRQGGSTEAFF. The CDR3 nucleotides are TGCAGTGCTATCCGACAGGGCGGTAGCACTGAAGCTTTCTTT.

A few counts support this clonotype. The genes are TRBV5-1 and TRBJ2-3; D unresolved. There are 12 residues in the CDR3. Germline assignment: CDR1 SGHRS and CDR2 YFSETQ. V was shortened by 3 bases and J by 2 bases, with 4 bases between the two germline ends. The CDR3 reads CASSWTTDTQYF. CDR3 coding DNA: TGCGCCAGCAGCTGGACCACAGATACGCAGTATTTT. Drawing the rest from reference TRBV5-1 and TRBJ2-3, the complete variable domain is KAGVTQTPRYLIKTRGQQVTLSCSPISGHRSVSWYQQTPGQGLQFLFEYFSETQRNKGNFPGRFSGRQFSNSRSEMNVSTLELGDSALYLCASSWTTDTQYFGPGTRLTVL.

This clonotype has at least ten counts. The chain is built from TRBV9 and TRBJ2-7; D unresolved. The germline gives CDR1 SGDLS, CDR2 YYNGEE. The V end was cut by 2 bases, the J end by 0 bases, with 9 bases between. This CDR3 is 14 amino acids long. The CDR3 DNA reads TGTGCCAGCAGCGTTGACGGAAGCTCCTACGAGCAGTACTTC. Amino acids: CASSVDGSSYEQYF. Based on the CDR3 plus reference TRBV9 and TRBJ2-7, the full variable domain is DSGVTQTPKHLITATGQRVTLRCSPRSGDLSVYWYQQSLDQGLQFLIQYYNGEERAKGNILERFSAQQFPDLHSELNLSSLELGDSALYFCASSVDGSSYEQYFGPGTRLTVT.

This clonotype was seen repeatedly, ten times or more. The V call is TRBV20-1, the J call TRBJ2-1; D is unclear. CDR3 length: 12 residues. Trimming pared 6 bases from V and 7 bases from J, leaving 13 bases between. Looked up from germline, CDR1 is DFQATT and CDR2 is SNEGSKA (reference sequence). Here the CDR3 reads CSATLKVNEQFF. CDR3 nucleotides: TGCAGTGCCACGTTAAAGGTGAATGAGCAGTTCTTC.

The sample holds a few counts of this clonotype. The chain carries TRBV12-3 or TRBV12-4 and TRBJ2-3; perhaps TRBD2 as D (6 bases). The CDR3 has 15 amino acids. Trimming cost V 6 bases and J 2 bases, with 15 bases left between them. Here the CDR3 reads CASRLSGLYTDTQYF. Here the CDR3 DNA reads TGTGCCAGCAGGCTCTCGGGACTCTACACAGATACGCAGTATTTT.

This sequence joins TRBV5-5 and TRBJ1-3; no clear D. V lost 4 bases to trimming and J lost 0 bases, with 14 bases between them. CDR1 SGHKS and CDR2 YYEKEE come from the germline V gene (reference sequence). This CDR3 is built from 16 residues. This CDR3 is CASSPKRNSSGNTIYF. The CDR3 bases are TGTGCCAGCAGCCCGAAAAGGAACAGCTCTGGAAACACCATATATTTT.

This clonotype was detected a few times. The chain joins TRBV9 to TRBJ2-1; 9 bases are a match to TRBD2. Germline V gene lookup returns CDR1 SGDLS and CDR2 YYNGEE. The CDR3 is 16 residues long. J lost 8 bases, V lost 2 bases, and 11 bases had no gene match. CDR3 amino acids: CASSVGLRSGGHEQFF. The CDR3 nucleotides are TGTGCCAGCAGCGTGGGGCTTCGTAGCGGGGGTCATGAGCAGTTCTTC.

This clonotype appeared many times. The rearrangement links TRBV14 to TRBJ2-3; D not resolved. Trimming cost V 1 base and J 0 bases, with 8 bases left between them. The germline CDR1 and CDR2 sequences are SGHDN and FVKESK. The CDR3 length is 15 residues. CDR3 protein: CASSQGILSTDTQYF. The CDR3 bases are TGTGCCAGCAGCCAAGGCATCCTTAGCACAGATACGCAGTATTTT.

This clonotype was observed at least ten times. The gene calls are TRBV9 and TRBJ2-1; D call uncertain. Germline V gene data show CDR1 as SGDLS and CDR2 as YYNGEE. Trimming took 0 bases from V and 0 from J, leaving 7 bases between them. The CDR3 loop spans 15 amino acids. CDR3: CASSVELFSYNEQFF. In DNA form, the CDR3 reads TGTGCCAGCAGCGTAGAACTATTCTCCTACAATGAGCAGTTCTTC.

This rearrangement joins TRBV20-1 to TRBJ2-1; 8 bases line up with TRBD2. CDR1 DFQATT and CDR2 SNEGSKA come from the germline V gene (reference sequence). There are 16 residues in the CDR3. V shed 2 bases and J 4 bases; nucleotides not matched to a gene: 10. Here the CDR3 reads CSARRGILAAYNEQFF. The CDR3 DNA follows: TGCAGTGCTAGAAGGGGTATACTAGCGGCTTACAATGAGCAGTTCTTC.

The V gene is TRBV29-1, the J gene TRBJ2-6; D is undetermined. The germline V gene encodes CDR1 SQVTM and CDR2 ANQGSEA. V dropped 3 bases and J dropped 3 bases, with 12 bases sitting between them. The CDR3 contains 15 residues. The chain's CDR3 is CSVEGVGLGANVLTF. CDR3 nucleotide sequence: TGCAGCGTTGAGGGCGTCGGGCTTGGGGCCAACGTCCTGACTTTC.

This clonotype appeared a few times. The rearrangement joins TRBV6-2 or TRBV6-3 to TRBJ2-1, with 9 bases aligning to TRBD2. The CDR3 is 14 amino acids. The ends lost 6 bases at V and 8 bases at J; junction bases unmatched: 8. Per germline, CDR1 MNHEY and CDR2 SVGEGT. As DNA, the CDR3 is TGTGCCAGCAGGCCTAGCGGGAAGGGCTATGAGCAGTTCTTC. Protein sequence: CASRPSGKGYEQFF.

This clonotype was observed many times. The genes are TRBV7-2 and TRBJ1-3; D is possibly TRBD1 (6 bases). From germline, CDR1 is SGHTA and CDR2 FQGNSA. Trimming cost V 2 bases and J 1 base, with 15 bases left between them. This CDR3 contains 17 residues. As DNA, the CDR3 is TGTGCCAGCAGCTTAACTGCAGGGGCAGTTTCTGGAAACACCATATATTTT. This gives the protein CASSLTAGAVSGNTIYF. Looking up the rest from reference TRBV7-2 and TRBJ1-3 gives the full variable domain: GAGVSQSPSNKVTEKGKDVELRCDPISGHTALYWYRQSLGQGLEFLIYFQGNSAPDKSGLPSDRFSAERTGGSVSTLTIQRTQQEDSAVYLCASSLTAGAVSGNTIYFGEGSWLTVV.

This chain links TRBV5-5 with TRBJ2-2; D is ambiguous. Per the germline V gene, CDR1 is SGHKS and CDR2 is YYEKEE (reference sequence). CDR3 size: 17 residues. The V end lost 0 bases, the J end lost 0 bases, and 12 bases lay between the germline ends. CDR3: CASSLGVSSANTGELFF. CDR3 bases: TGTGCCAGCAGCTTGGGTGTTTCGTCCGCGAACACCGGGGAGCTGTTTTTT.